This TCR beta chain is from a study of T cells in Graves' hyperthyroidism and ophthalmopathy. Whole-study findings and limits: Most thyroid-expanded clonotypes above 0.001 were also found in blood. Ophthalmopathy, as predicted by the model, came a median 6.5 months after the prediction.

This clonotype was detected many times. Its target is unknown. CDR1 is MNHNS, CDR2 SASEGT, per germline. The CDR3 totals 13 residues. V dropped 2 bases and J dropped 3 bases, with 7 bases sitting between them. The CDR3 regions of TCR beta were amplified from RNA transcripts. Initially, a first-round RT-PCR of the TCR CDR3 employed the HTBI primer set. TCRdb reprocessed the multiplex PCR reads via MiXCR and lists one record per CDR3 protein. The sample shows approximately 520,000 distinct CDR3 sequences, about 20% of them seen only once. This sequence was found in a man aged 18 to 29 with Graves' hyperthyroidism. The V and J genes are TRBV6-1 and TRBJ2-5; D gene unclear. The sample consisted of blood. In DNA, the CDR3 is TGTGCCAGCAGTGAATTGGAGAAAGAGACCCAGTACTTC. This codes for CASSELEKETQYF.